This record covers a single T cell receptor (beta chain). Reasons for excluding patients were uncontrolled infection, other autoimmune disease, pregnancy or lactation. The diagnostic basis comprised clinical symptoms, serum thyroxine and TRAb, thyroid ultrasound and orbital computed tomography. Amplified TCR beta CDR3 regions derived from RNA transcripts. The TCR CDR3 was amplified in a first-round RT-PCR using the HTBI primer set. TCRdb reprocessed the multiplex PCR reads via MiXCR and lists one record per CDR3 protein. This repertoire shows approximately 640,000 distinct CDR3 sequences, less than 45% found once; its top ten account for less than 9%. CDR1 and CDR2 from the germline V gene are SNHLY and FYNNEI. The CDR3 has 17 amino acids. The V segment lost 7 bases and the J segment 6 bases; nucleotides outside the gene matches: 12. This sample was taken from a study of T cells in Graves' hyperthyroidism and ophthalmopathy.

The sequence derives from an adult man with Graves' disease, either hyperthyroidism or ophthalmopathy (not recorded which). Specimen: peripheral blood or thyroid tissue (not recorded which). The chain combines TRBV2 with TRBJ1-6; TRBD1 agrees at 10 bases. CDR3 in DNA: TGTGCCAGCACTGACCCGGGGACAGGGGCTACTAATTCACCCCTCCACTTT. Its translation: CASTDPGTGATNSPLHF.